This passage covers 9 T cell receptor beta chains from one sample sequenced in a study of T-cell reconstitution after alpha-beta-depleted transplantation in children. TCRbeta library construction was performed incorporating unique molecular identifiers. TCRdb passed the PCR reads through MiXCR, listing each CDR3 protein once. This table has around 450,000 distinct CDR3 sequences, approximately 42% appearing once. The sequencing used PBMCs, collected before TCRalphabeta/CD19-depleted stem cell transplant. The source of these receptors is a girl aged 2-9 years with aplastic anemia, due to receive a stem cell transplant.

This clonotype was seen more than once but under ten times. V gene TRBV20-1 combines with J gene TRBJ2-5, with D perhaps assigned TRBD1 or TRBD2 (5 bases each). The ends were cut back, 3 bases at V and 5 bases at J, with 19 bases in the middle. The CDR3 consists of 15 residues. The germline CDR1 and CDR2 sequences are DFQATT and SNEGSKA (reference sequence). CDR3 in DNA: TGCAGTGCTAGTACCCCCCGGACCAGGGACGAGACCCAGTACTTC. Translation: CSASTPRTRDETQYF.

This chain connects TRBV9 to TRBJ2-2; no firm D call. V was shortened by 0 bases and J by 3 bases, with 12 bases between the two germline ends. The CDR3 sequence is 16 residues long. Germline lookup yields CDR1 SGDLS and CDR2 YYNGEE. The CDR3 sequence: CASSVDPGLHTGELFF. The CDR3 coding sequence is TGTGCCAGCAGCGTAGACCCCGGGTTACACACCGGGGAGCTGTTTTTT.

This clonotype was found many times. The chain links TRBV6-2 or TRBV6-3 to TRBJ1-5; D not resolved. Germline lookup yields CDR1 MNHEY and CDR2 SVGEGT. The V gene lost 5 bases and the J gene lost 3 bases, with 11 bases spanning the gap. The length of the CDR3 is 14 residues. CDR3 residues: CASSPYSSNQPQHF. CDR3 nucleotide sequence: TGTGCCAGCAGTCCTTACAGTTCCAATCAGCCCCAGCATTTT.

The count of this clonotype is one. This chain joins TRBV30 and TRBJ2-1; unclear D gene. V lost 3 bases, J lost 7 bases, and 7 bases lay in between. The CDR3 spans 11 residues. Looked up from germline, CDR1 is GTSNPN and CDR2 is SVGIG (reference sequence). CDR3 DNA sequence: TGTGCCTGGAGAGAGGCAAATGAGCAGTTCTTC. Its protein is CAWREANEQFF.

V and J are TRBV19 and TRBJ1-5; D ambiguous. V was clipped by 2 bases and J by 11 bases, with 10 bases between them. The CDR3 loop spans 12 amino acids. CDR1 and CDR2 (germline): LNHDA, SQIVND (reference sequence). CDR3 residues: CASSIRGGTQHF. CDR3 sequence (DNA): TGTGCCAGTAGTATAAGAGGCGGGACCCAGCATTTT.

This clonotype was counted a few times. CDR3 in amino acids: CSASSGRSPNEQFF. The CDR3 DNA follows: TGCAGTGCCTCTAGCGGGAGGTCTCCCAACGAGCAGTTCTTC. This chain joins TRBV20-1 and TRBJ2-1; 11 nucleotides align to TRBD2. This CDR3 region has 14 residues. After removal of 6 bases from V and 10 bases from J, the junction contained 11 bases not matched to a gene. Germline loops: CDR1 DFQATT, CDR2 SNEGSKA (reference sequence).

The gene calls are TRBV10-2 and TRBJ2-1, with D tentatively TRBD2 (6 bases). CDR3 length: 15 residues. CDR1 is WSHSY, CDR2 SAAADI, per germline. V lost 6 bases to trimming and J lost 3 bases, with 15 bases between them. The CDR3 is CASSPGLLYYNEQFF. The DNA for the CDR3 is TGCGCCAGCAGCCCGGGACTCCTCTACTACAATGAGCAGTTCTTC.

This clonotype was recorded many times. Written as DNA, the CDR3 is TGTGCCAGCAGCGTAGCGATACACAATGAGCAGTTCTTC. Translating gives CASSVAIHNEQFF. V and J are TRBV9 and TRBJ2-1; unclear D gene. V gave up 0 bases and J gave up 5 bases, with 6 bases separating them. Germline V gene sequence: CDR1 SGDLS, CDR2 YYNGEE. The CDR3 is 13 residues long.

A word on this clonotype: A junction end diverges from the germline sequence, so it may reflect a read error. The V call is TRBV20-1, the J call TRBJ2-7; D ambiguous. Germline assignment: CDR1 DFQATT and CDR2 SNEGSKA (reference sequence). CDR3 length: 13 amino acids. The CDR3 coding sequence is TGCAGTGCTAGAGATTCACACACCTACGAGCGGTACTTC. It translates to CSARDSHTYERYF.